This TCR beta chain came from a study of T cells in Graves' hyperthyroidism and ophthalmopathy. This clonotype has a handful of counts. PBMCs were sourced from more than 9 ml fresh peripheral blood. RNA transcripts gave rise to amplified TCR beta CDR3 regions. First-round RT-PCR of the TCR CDR3 relied on the HTBI primer set. TCRdb reprocessed the multiplex PCR reads via MiXCR and lists one record per CDR3 protein. The sample includes fewer than 650,000 distinct CDR3 sequences, approximately 15% of them seen just once. V lost 2 bases, J lost 2 bases, and 10 bases stayed unmatched. The CDR3 has 18 residues. CDR1 is KGHSH, CDR2 LQKENI, per germline.

This clonotype was obtained from a woman aged 35 to 49 with Graves' hyperthyroidism. Sequencing used blood. The chain has TRBV18 and TRBJ2-7, with 12 positions matching TRBD2. DNA of the CDR3: TGTGCCAGCTCACCATCCGGACTAGCGGGAACTGGAGCCTACGAGCAGTACTTC. Translating it yields CASSPSGLAGTGAYEQYF.